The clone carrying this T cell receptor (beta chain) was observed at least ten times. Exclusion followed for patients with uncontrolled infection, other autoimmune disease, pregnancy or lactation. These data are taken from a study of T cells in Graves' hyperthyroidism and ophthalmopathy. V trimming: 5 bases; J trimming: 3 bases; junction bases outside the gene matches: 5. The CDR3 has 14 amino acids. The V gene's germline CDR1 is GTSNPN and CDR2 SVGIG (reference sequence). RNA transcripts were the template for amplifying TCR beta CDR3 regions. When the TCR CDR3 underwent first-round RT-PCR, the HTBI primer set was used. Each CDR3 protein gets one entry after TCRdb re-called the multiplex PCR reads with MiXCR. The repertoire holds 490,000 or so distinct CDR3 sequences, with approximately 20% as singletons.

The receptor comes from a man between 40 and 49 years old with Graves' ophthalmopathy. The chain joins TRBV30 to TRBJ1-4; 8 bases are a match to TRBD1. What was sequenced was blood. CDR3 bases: TGTGCCTGGGACAGGGGTTTGGCTAATGAAAAACTGTTTTTT. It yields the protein CAWDRGLANEKLFF.